This T cell receptor beta chain is drawn from a study of T cell responses to AZD1222 COVID-19 vaccine. Findings and caveats of the study: Spike-spanning, vaccine-associated CD4 TCRs were dominant at 160-218 and 743-854.

Trimming left V 5 bases short and J 4 bases short, with 15 bases between. In germline, CDR1 is SEHNR, CDR2 FQNEAQ (reference sequence). The CDR3 extends over 15 amino acids. Repertoires were generated with immunoSEQ multiplex PCR, while TCRdb's copy carries only in-frame clones and drops some. The sample lists roughly 91,000 clones; over 85% were seen once. Of note for this clone: Its antigen is still unknown.

The origin of this receptor is an adult in good health. The sample was peripheral blood, taken on day 0 of AZD1222 vaccination. The chain is built from TRBV7-9 and TRBJ1-5; D perhaps matches TRBD1 (6 bases). CDR3 in DNA: TGTGCCAGCAGCATGAGCGGGGGGCGTAATCAGCCCCAGCATTTT. The encoded protein is CASSMSGGRNQPQHF.